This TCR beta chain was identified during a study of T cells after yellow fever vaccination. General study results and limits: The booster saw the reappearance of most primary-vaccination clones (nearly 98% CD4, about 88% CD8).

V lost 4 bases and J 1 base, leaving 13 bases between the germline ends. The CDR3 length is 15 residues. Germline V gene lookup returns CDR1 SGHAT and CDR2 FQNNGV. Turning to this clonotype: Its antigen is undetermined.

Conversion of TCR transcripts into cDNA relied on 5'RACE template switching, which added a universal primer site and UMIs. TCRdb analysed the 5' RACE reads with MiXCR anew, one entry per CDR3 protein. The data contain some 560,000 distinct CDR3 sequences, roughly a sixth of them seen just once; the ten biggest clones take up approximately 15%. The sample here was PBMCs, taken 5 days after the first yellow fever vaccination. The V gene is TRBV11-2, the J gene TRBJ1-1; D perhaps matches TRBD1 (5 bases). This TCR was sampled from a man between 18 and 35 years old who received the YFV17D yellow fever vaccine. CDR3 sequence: CASSSRGRRNTEAFF. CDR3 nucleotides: TGTGCCAGCAGCTCTCGGGGGAGGAGGAACACTGAAGCTTTCTTT.